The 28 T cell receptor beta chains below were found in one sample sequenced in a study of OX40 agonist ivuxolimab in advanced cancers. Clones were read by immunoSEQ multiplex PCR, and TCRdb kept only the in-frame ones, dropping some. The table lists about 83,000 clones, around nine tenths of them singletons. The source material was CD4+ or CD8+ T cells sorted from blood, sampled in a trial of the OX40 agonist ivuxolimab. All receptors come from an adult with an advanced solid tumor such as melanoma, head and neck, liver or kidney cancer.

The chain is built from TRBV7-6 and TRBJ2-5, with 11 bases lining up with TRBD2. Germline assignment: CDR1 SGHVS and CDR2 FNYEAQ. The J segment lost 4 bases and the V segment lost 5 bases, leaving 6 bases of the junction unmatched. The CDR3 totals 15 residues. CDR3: CASSPQLAGGETQYF. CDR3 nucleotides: TGTGCCAGCAGCCCGCAGCTAGCGGGGGGAGAGACCCAGTACTTC.

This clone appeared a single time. CDR3 sequence: CASRPTGAGGYTF. Here the CDR3 DNA reads TGTGCCAGCAGGCCGACAGGGGCGGGGGGCTACACCTTC. The chain carries TRBV6-6 and TRBJ1-2; 8 bases agree with TRBD1. Germline lookup yields CDR1 MNHNY and CDR2 SVGAGI (reference sequence). The CDR3 extends over 13 amino acids. Trimming took 6 bases from V and 8 from J; bases not matched to a gene: 8.

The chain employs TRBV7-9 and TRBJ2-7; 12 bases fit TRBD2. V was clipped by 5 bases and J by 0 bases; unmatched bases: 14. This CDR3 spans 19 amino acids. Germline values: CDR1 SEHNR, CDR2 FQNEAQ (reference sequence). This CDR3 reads CASSPMAGTSGLSSYEQYF. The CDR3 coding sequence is TGTGCCAGCAGCCCAATGGCCGGGACTAGCGGGCTCAGCTCCTACGAGCAGTACTTC.

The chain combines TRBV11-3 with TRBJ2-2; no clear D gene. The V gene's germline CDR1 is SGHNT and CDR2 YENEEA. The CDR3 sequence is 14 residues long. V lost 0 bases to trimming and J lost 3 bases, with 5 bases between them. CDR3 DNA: TGTGCCAGCAGCTTAGATCTCTACACCGGGGAGCTGTTTTTT. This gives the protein CASSLDLYTGELFF.

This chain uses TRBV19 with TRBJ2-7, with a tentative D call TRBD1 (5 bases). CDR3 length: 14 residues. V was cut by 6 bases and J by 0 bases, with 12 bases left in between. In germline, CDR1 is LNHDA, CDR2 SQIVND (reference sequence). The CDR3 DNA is TGTGCCAGTAGCCCATTAGACAGCTCCTACGAGCAGTACTTC. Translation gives CASSPLDSSYEQYF.

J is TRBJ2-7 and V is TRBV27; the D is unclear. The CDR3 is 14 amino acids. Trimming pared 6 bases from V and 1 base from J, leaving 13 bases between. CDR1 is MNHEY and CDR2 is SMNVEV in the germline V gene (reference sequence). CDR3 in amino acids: CASRRSQISYEQYF. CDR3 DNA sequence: TGTGCCAGCAGACGGTCACAGATATCCTACGAGCAGTACTTC.

CDR3 in DNA: TGCAGCGTTGAAGATCGACTAGCGGGAAATAATGAGCAGTTCTTC. Translation gives CSVEDRLAGNNEQFF. This chain uses TRBV29-1 with TRBJ2-1; 11 bases match TRBD2. From germline, CDR1 is SQVTM and CDR2 ANQGSEA. The V and J ends lost 0 bases and 7 bases, in that order; junction bases with no gene match: 5. CDR3 length: 15 residues.

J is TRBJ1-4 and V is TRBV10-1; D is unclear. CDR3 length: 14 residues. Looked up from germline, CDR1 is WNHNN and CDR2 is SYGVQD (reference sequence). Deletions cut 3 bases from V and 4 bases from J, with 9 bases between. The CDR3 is CASSEGGFNEKLFF. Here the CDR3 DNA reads TGCGCCAGCAGTGAAGGCGGATTTAATGAAAAACTGTTTTTT.

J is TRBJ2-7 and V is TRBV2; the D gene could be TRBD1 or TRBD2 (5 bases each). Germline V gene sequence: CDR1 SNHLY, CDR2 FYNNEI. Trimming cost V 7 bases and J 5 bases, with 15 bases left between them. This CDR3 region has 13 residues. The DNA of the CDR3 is TGTGCCAGCACAAGGGACCGATCCCACGAGCAGTACTTC. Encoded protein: CASTRDRSHEQYF.

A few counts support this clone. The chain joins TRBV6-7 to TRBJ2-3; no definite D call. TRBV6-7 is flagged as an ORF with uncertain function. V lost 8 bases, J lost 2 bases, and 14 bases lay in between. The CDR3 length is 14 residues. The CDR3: CASALRRNTDTQYF. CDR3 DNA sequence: TGTGCCAGCGCCCTCCGTCGTAACACAGATACGCAGTATTTT.

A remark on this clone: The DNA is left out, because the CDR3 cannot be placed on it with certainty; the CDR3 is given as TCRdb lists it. This CDR3 reads CASSQDYPPEWLHLRFGGYTF. The J gene is TRBJ1-2, the V gene TRBV14. The CDR3 length equals 21 residues, ends included. Germline V gene data show CDR1 as SGHDN and CDR2 as FVKESK.

The CDR3 bases are TGTGCCAGCAGCTCCGGGACGGCCAGCTACGAGCAGTACTTC. Translating it yields CASSSGTASYEQYF. This chain uses TRBV5-4 with TRBJ2-5; either TRBD1 or TRBD2 may fit D (5 bases each). The J call is in doubt because the DNA end fits TRBJ2-7 better. This CDR3 contains 14 residues. The germline V gene encodes CDR1 SGHNT and CDR2 YYREEE (reference sequence).

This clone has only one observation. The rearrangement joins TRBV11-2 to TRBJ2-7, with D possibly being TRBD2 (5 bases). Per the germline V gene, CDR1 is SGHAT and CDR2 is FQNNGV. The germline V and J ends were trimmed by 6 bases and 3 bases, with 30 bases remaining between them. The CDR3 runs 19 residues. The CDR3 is CASRDTRRNLPLSGYEQYF. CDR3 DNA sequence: TGTGCCAGCAGGGATACCAGGAGGAACCTTCCCCTTTCGGGCTACGAGCAGTACTTC.

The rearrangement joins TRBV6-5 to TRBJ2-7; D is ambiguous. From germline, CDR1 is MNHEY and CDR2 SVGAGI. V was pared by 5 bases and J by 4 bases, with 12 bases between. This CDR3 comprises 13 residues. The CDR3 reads CASSPTYGYEQYF. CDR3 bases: TGTGCCAGCAGTCCAACTTACGGGTACGAGCAGTACTTC.

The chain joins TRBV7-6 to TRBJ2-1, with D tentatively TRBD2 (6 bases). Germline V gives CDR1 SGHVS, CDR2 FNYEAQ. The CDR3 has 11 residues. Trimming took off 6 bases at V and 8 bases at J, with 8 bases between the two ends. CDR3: CASRGGYEQFF. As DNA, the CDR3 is TGTGCCAGCAGGGGGGGATATGAGCAGTTCTTC.

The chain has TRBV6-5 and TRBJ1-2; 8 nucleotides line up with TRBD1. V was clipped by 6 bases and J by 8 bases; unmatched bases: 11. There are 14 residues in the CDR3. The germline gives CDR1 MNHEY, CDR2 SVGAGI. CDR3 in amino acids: CASRLLTGDNGYTF. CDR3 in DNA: TGTGCCAGCAGACTCCTGACAGGGGATAACGGCTACACCTTC.

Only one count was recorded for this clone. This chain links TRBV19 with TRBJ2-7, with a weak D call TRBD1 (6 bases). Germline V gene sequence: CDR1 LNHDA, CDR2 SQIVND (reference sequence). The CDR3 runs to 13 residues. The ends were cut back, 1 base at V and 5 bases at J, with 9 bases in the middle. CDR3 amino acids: CASSIGTEHEQYF. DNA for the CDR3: TGTGCCAGTAGTATAGGGACAGAACACGAGCAGTACTTC.

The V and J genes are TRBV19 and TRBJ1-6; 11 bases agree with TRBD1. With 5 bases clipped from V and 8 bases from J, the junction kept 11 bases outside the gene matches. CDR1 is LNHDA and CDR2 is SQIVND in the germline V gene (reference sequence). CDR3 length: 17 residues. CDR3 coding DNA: TGTGCCAGTAGTTTCGGAGGACAGGGGGCTGGGTATTCACCCCTCCACTTT. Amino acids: CASSFGGQGAGYSPLHF.

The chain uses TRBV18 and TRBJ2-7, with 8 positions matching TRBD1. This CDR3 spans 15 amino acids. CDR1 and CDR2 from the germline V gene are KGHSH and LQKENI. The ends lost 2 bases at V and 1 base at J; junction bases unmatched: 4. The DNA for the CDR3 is TGTGCCAGCTCACCAGGGGGACAGGCATCCTACGAGCAGTACTTC. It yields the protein CASSPGGQASYEQYF.

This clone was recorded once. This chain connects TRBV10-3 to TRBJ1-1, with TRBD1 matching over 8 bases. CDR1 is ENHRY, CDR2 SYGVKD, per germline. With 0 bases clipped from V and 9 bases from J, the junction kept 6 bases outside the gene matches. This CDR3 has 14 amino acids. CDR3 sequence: CAISESRQGSQAFF. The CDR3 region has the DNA TGTGCCATCAGTGAGTCCCGACAGGGGTCCCAAGCTTTCTTT.

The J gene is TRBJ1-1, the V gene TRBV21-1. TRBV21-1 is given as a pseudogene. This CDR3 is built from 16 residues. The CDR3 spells CASSPRSGEGDTEAFF. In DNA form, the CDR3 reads TGTGCCAGCAGCCCCCGCTCGGGAGAAGGGGACACTGAAGCTTTCTTT.

CDR3 sequence reads: CSVEGGQGYYNEQFF. CDR3 DNA sequence: TGCAGCGTTGAAGGGGGACAGGGGTACTACAATGAGCAGTTCTTC. This chain joins TRBV29-1 and TRBJ2-1; 10 bases map to TRBD1. The germline gives CDR1 SQVTM, CDR2 ANQGSEA. Losses at the gene ends were 1 base for V and 3 bases for J; bases not matched to a gene: 3. The CDR3 sequence is 15 residues long.

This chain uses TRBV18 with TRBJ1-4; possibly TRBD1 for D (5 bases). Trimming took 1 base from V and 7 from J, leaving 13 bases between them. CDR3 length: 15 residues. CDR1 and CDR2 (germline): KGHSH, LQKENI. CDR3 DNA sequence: TGTGCCAGCTCACCACGGACAAACAAACGTGAAAAACTGTTTTTT. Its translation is CASSPRTNKREKLFF. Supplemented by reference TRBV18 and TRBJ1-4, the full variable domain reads NAGVMQNPRHLVRRRGQEARLRCSPMKGHSHVYWYRQLPEEGLKFMVYLQKENIIDESGMPKERFSAEFPKEGPSILRIQQVVRGDSAAYFCASSPRTNKREKLFFGSGTQLSVL.

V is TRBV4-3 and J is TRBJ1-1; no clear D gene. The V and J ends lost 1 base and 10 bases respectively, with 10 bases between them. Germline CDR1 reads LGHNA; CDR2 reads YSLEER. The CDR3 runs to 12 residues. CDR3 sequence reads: CASSQGLGGAFF. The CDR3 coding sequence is TGCGCCAGCAGCCAAGGACTCGGTGGAGCTTTCTTT.

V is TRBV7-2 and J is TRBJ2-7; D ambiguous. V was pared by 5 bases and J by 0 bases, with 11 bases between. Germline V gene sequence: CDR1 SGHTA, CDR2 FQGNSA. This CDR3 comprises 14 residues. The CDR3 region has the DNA TGTGCCAGCAGCCTGCCGCACAACTCCTACGAGCAGTACTTC. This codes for CASSLPHNSYEQYF.

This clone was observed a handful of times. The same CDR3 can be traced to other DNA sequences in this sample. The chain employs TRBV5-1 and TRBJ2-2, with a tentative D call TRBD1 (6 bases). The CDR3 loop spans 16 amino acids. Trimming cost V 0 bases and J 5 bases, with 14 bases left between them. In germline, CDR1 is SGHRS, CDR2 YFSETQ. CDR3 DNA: TGCGCCAGCAGCTTGGTGGCAGGGGAAGGTACCGGGGAGCTGTTTTTT. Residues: CASSLVAGEGTGELFF.

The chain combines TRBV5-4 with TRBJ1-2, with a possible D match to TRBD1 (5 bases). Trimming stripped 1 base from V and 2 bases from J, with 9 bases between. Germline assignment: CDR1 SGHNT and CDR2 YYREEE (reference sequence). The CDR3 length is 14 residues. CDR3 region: CASSLQGGNYGYTF. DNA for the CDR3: TGTGCCAGCAGCTTGCAGGGAGGCAACTATGGCTACACCTTC.

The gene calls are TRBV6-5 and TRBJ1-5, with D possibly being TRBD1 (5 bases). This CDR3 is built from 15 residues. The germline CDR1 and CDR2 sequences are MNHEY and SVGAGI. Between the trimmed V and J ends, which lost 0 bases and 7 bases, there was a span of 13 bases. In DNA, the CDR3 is TGTGCCAGCAGTTACTCGTGGGGGAAGGGGCAGCCCCAGCATTTT. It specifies CASSYSWGKGQPQHF.